This T cell receptor beta chain is drawn from a study of blood T cell repertoires in COVID-19. Study-level information: COVID-19 samples, acute and convalescent, were from the United States, Italy and Spain. Sample material is recorded as cDNA or gDNA derived from T cells, B-cell-depleted T cells, or PBMCs.

Germline V gives CDR1 SNHLY, CDR2 FYNNEI. The V segment lost 3 bases and the J segment 3 bases; nucleotides outside the gene matches: 4. CDR3 length: 16 residues. Authors' methods: Reference gene primer amplification gave nucleated cell count estimates. Only in-frame clones appear in the TCRdb table, and some are missing; sequencing was by immunoSEQ multiplex PCR. D and trimming come from the DNA, and the V and J calls and clone size come from that table. The data contain roughly 250,000 clones, roughly 87% of them singletons. The chain has TRBV2 and TRBJ2-3, with TRBD2 matching over 12 bases. This receptor was taken from a man aged 55 to 69 who had recovered from COVID-19. Material for sequencing was peripheral blood. CDR3 in amino acids: CASSEASGGATDTQYF. CDR3 DNA: TGTGCCAGCAGTGAGGCTAGCGGGGGGGCGACAGATACGCAGTATTTT.